A single sample gave rise to the 15 T cell receptor beta chains below, sequenced in a study of blood T cell repertoires in COVID-19. Sequencing was performed with immunoSEQ multiplex PCR; in TCRdb, only in-frame clones are kept and a portion is missing. The sample shows 200,000 to 250,000 clones, roughly four fifths of them seen only once. What was sequenced was peripheral blood. These receptors were collected from a woman of 80 years or more with COVID-19, enrolled during active disease.

As DNA, the CDR3 is TGTGCCAGCACCAGGGCTGGGGCTAGCAATCAGCCCCAGCATTTT. It specifies CASTRAGASNQPQHF. The V and J genes are TRBV6-6 and TRBJ1-5; D is perhaps TRBD1 (5 bases). The germline V gene encodes CDR1 MNHNY and CDR2 SVGAGI (reference sequence). The CDR3 length is 15 residues. Trimming removed 7 bases at V and 0 bases at J, with 13 bases between.

V and J are TRBV28 and TRBJ2-7; TRBD1 aligns across 9 bases. V lost 6 bases, J lost 5 bases, and 8 bases stayed unmatched. This CDR3 is 14 amino acids long. Per germline, CDR1 MDHEN and CDR2 SYDVKM. CDR3 sequence (DNA): TGTGCCAGCAGCCCACAGGGGGCTCGGAACGAGCAGTACTTC. Encoded protein: CASSPQGARNEQYF.

V gene TRBV29-1 combines with J gene TRBJ2-5, with D possibly matching TRBD1 (6 bases). V was trimmed by 4 bases and J by 5 bases, leaving 14 bases between them. This CDR3 spans 13 amino acids. CDR1 is SQVTM and CDR2 is ANQGSEA in the germline V gene. CDR3 DNA sequence: TGCAGCGTTGCCCCAGGGGTGGGGGAGACCCAGTACTTC. Translation gives CSVAPGVGETQYF.

The chain combines TRBV27 with TRBJ1-2, with D unclear. The V gene lost 3 bases and the J gene lost 4 bases, with 9 bases spanning the gap. The CDR3 runs 13 residues. Germline lookup yields CDR1 MNHEY and CDR2 SMNVEV (reference sequence). This CDR3 is CASSFSGGYGYTF. The CDR3 nucleotides read TGTGCCAGCAGTTTTTCGGGTGGCTATGGCTACACCTTC.

This clone is a singleton in its sample. The V gene is TRBV5-5, the J gene TRBJ2-3; 7 positions match TRBD2. The V gene's germline CDR1 is SGHKS and CDR2 YYEKEE (reference sequence). Germline trimming cut 2 bases from V and 5 bases from J; bases unmatched to any gene: 8. The CDR3 covers 15 residues. CDR3 in amino acids: CASSLGIAGGDTQYF. CDR3 nucleotides: TGTGCCAGCAGCTTAGGCATAGCGGGCGGAGATACGCAGTATTTT.

The J gene is TRBJ1-2, the V gene TRBV9, with 12 bases fitting TRBD1. CDR3 length: 15 amino acids. CDR1 is SGDLS, CDR2 YYNGEE, per germline. J lost 5 bases, V lost 4 bases, and 6 bases had no gene match. Here the CDR3 reads CASSPGTGGAYGYTF. Here the CDR3 DNA reads TGTGCCAGCAGCCCCGGGACAGGGGGCGCGTATGGCTACACCTTC.

The V gene is TRBV2, the J gene TRBJ1-6; no definite D call. Germline V gene lookup returns CDR1 SNHLY and CDR2 FYNNEI. V was pared by 10 bases and J by 9 bases, with 13 bases between. CDR3 length equals 12 residues. CDR3 in DNA: TGTGCCACCCAACCAGGAGGTTCACCCCTCCACTTT. This encodes CATQPGGSPLHF.

This chain uses TRBV18 with TRBJ2-3; TRBD2 aligns across 7 bases. This CDR3 is built from 14 residues. V trimming: 3 bases; J trimming: 5 bases; junction bases outside the gene matches: 5. The germline V gene has CDR1 KGHSH and CDR2 LQKENI. Here the CDR3 reads CASSPTSEGDTQYF. The CDR3 nucleotides read TGTGCCAGCTCACCCACTAGCGAGGGAGATACGCAGTATTTT.

This clone came up a few times. The rearrangement uses TRBV2 and TRBJ2-1, with 7 bases matching TRBD1. CDR3 length: 14 residues. Germline-derived CDR1 and CDR2 are SNHLY and FYNNEI. J gave up 2 bases and V 5 bases, and 3 bases lay outside the gene matches. CDR3 in DNA: TGTGCCAGCAGTTCCCAGGGGGCCTACAATGAGCAGTTCTTC. It specifies CASSSQGAYNEQFF.

The sample holds a few counts of this clone. The CDR3 loop reads CASSLTGEFTPLHF. In DNA form, the CDR3 reads TGTGCCAGCAGTTTGACAGGGGAGTTCACACCCCTCCACTTT. This chain uses TRBV6-5 with TRBJ1-6; TRBD1 aligns across 8 bases. The V gene end was trimmed by 4 bases and the J gene end by 11 bases; junction bases not matched to a gene: 7. Per the germline V gene, CDR1 is MNHEY and CDR2 is SVGAGI. The CDR3 contains 14 residues.

This clone was detected once. As DNA, the CDR3 is TGTGCCAGCAGTCCAGACGGGGTCCGAGGGGGATATAGCAATCAGCCCCAGCATTTT. As protein: CASSPDGVRGGYSNQPQHF. J is TRBJ1-5 and V is TRBV6-6; D possibly corresponds to TRBD1 (6 bases). CDR1 and CDR2 from the germline V gene are MNHNY and SVGAGI (reference sequence). CDR3 length equals 19 residues. V lost 5 bases to trimming and J lost 0 bases, with 23 bases between them.

The chain employs TRBV27 and TRBJ2-7; D is ambiguous. V was shortened by 4 bases and J by 3 bases, with 16 bases between the two germline ends. The CDR3 spans 15 residues. The germline gives CDR1 MNHEY, CDR2 SMNVEV (reference sequence). The DNA for the CDR3 is TGTGCCAGCAGTTCGGCGACGGCCTACAGCTACGAGCAGTACTTC. It translates to CASSSATAYSYEQYF.

On this clone: The germline gene is not matched at one end of the junction; a read error may be the cause. The rearrangement links TRBV3-1 (or the pseudogene TRBV3-2) to TRBJ2-7; 8 positions match TRBD1. The CDR3 spans 12 residues. The germline V gene has CDR1 LGHDT and CDR2 YNNKEL (reference sequence). The CDR3 DNA follows: TGTGCCAGCAGCCAAGATGGACAGGGCCCTTCCTTC. Its protein is CASSQDGQGPSF.

This clone was recorded only once. The gene calls are TRBV5-1 and TRBJ1-2; 7 bases are shared with TRBD1. The germline CDR1 and CDR2 sequences are SGHRS and YFSETQ. The CDR3 loop spans 13 amino acids. V gave up 2 bases and J gave up 6 bases; unmatched junction bases: 4. CDR3 bases: TGCGCCAGCAGCTTAAGGACAGGAAATGGCTACACCTTC. This translates into CASSLRTGNGYTF. Full variable domain (remainder filled in from reference TRBV5-1 and TRBJ1-2): KAGVTQTPRYLIKTRGQQVTLSCSPISGHRSVSWYQQTPGQGLQFLFEYFSETQRNKGNFPGRFSGRQFSNSRSEMNVSTLELGDSALYLCASSLRTGNGYTFGSGTRLTVV.

The rearrangement links TRBV5-1 to TRBJ1-2, with 7 bases that match TRBD1. The junction had 5 bases not matched to a gene; V was cut back by 4 bases and J by 2 bases. Per the germline V gene, CDR1 is SGHRS and CDR2 is YFSETQ. The CDR3 consists of 14 residues. For the CDR3, the DNA is TGCGCCAGCAGCCAAGGGGGCTCCAACTATGGCTACACCTTC. Translated, it gives CASSQGGSNYGYTF.